These T cell receptor beta chains were read from a single sample in a study of blood T cells in healthy people across ages. TCRdb reprocessed the 5' RACE reads with MiXCR, giving one entry per CDR3 protein. The sample includes approximately 600,000 distinct CDR3 sequences, 45% to 65% of them seen just once. Material: blood. The receptor source for this set is a man aged 55 to 70 in good health. CDR3s include the opening cysteine and the closing phenylalanine or tryptophan. The D gene is left open where the match is weak. Size is omitted from some rows. Given values are once, few, many or a class for expanded clones.

clone_size j_call v_call d_call cdr3_nt cdr3_aa
few TRBJ2-2 TRBV6-1 - TGTGCCAGCAGTTCCTCCGTCGGGGAGCTGTTTTTT CASSSSVGELFF
- TRBJ1-6 TRBV6-5 - TGTGCCAGCAGTTACTCCGCACAGGGTCCGAATTCACCCCTCCACTTT CASSYSAQGPNSPLHF
- TRBJ2-1 TRBV5-1 - TGCGCCAGCAGCTACTCGGGGATTCCACCTTACAATGAGCAGTTCTTC CASSYSGIPPYNEQFF
- TRBJ2-5 TRBV25-1 - TGTGCCAGCAGTGGGGGCTACCAAGAGACCCGGTACTTC CASSGGYQETRYF
few TRBJ2-1 TRBV3-1 TRBD2 TGTGCCAGCAGCCAAGAGGGGACTAGCCGCAATGAGCAGTTCTTC CASSQEGTSRNEQFF
- TRBJ2-5 TRBV20-1 TRBD1 TGCAGTGCTTGGAGGGGACAGGATGGAGAGACCCAGTACTTC CSAWRGQDGETQYF
- TRBJ2-7 TRBV4-2 - TGTGCCAGCAGCCAAGGGGAACTGGGCCTCGAGCAGTACTTC CASSQGELGLEQYF
- TRBJ2-3 TRBV6-1 TRBD2 TGTGCCAGCAGCATCCGTAGCGGGGGCGGAAGCACAGATACGCAGTATTTT CASSIRSGGGSTDTQYF
- TRBJ1-2 TRBV2 - TGTGCCAGCAGTGGGAGCCGTTCTAACTATGGCTACACCTTC CASSGSRSNYGYTF
- TRBJ2-7 TRBV4-1 - TGCGCCAGCAGCCAAGAGTCCAGGGTCGGTTACGAGCAGTACTTC CASSQESRVGYEQYF
few TRBJ2-1 TRBV20-1 - TGCAGTGCTACGCGGTTTAGGGAACTTTACAATGAGCAGTTCTTC CSATRFRELYNEQFF
- TRBJ2-5 TRBV21-1 - TGTGCCAGCAGCTTTCGACCAGGGTTGGGGGAAGAGACCCAGTACTTC CASSFRPGLGEETQYF
- TRBJ2-3 TRBV3-1 - TGTGCCAGCAGCCAAGACCAGGACAGTACAGATACGCAGTATTTT CASSQDQDSTDTQYF
- TRBJ2-7 TRBV14 TRBD1 TGTGCCAGCAGCCAACACAGGGGGCTGAAGCGGGACGAGCAGTACTTC CASSQHRGLKRDEQYF
- TRBJ1-1 TRBV4-1 TRBD1 TGCGCCAGCAGCTCTGGGTTAGACTCTAGGGGGCTGGCTGAAGCTTTCTTT CASSSGLDSRGLAEAFF
- TRBJ2-3 TRBV20-1 - TGCAGTGCTAGAGCGAGTCGGCGGGAAGACACAGATACGCAGTATTTT CSARASRREDTDTQYF
- TRBJ2-7 TRBV27 - TGTGCCATCGGTAGCGGTAGAGGCTACGAGCAGTACTTC CAIGSGRGYEQYF
- TRBJ2-3 TRBV7-2 - TGTGCCAGCAGCTCGGGACCCCGACCACACACAGATACGCAGTATTTT CASSSGPRPHTDTQYF
- TRBJ2-5 TRBV29-1 - TGCAGCTGCTCGACAGACACAGTGACCCAGTACTTC CSCSTDTVTQYF
- TRBJ2-2 TRBV4-2 - TGTGCCAGCAGCCCCTCTAGGGGAGGCACCGGGGAGCTGTTTTTT CASSPSRGGTGELFF
- TRBJ2-3 TRBV4-1 - TGCGCCAGCAGCCAAGATAAGGACGATACAACAGATACGCAGTATTTT CASSQDKDDTTDTQYF
- TRBJ2-3 TRBV2 TRBD2 TGTGCCAGCAACCGCCTCACTAGCGGGGGTAGCACAGATACGCAGTATTTT CASNRLTSGGSTDTQYF
- TRBJ2-4 TRBV20-1 - TGCAGTGCTAGAGCCCCGGGACATGAAAACATTCAGTACTTC CSARAPGHENIQYF
- TRBJ2-7 TRBV6-5 - TGTGCCAGCAGTTACCGGGAGTCCTACGAGCAGTACTTC CASSYRESYEQYF
few TRBJ1-2 TRBV12-3/TRBV12-4 TRBD1 TGTGCCAGCAGTTTTGGGGGACAGGAAATGTATGGCTACACCTTC CASSFGGQEMYGYTF
once TRBJ2-1 TRBV10-1 - TGCGCCAGCAGTGTTGGGGGGGCTAACGGCGGGACGAATGAGCAGTTCTTC CASSVGGANGGTNEQFF
- TRBJ2-7 TRBV15 TRBD2 TGTGCCACCAGCAGAAACGGACTAGCGGCCTACGAGCAGTACTTC CATSRNGLAAYEQYF
- TRBJ2-5 TRBV5-1 - TGCGCCAGCAGCTTGGACGGGGCAGGACACCAAGAGACCCAGTACTTC CASSLDGAGHQETQYF
few TRBJ2-7 TRBV6-6 - TGTGCCAGCAGTGACGGCTACGAGCAGTACTTC CASSDGYEQYF
- TRBJ1-1 TRBV29-1 - TGCAGCGTGACCGAGGGCGCAAGGAACACTGAAGCTTTCTTT CSVTEGARNTEAFF
- TRBJ1-4 TRBV6-1 - TGTGCCAGCAACAGGACCCCGACGGAAAAACTGTTTTTT CASNRTPTEKLFF
- TRBJ2-7 TRBV4-2 TRBD1 TGTGCCAGCAGCCAGGGGGGACAGGGCCCTCCCTACGAGCAGTACTTC CASSQGGQGPPYEQYF
- TRBJ1-6 TRBV28 - TGTGCCAGCAGCGTTTCCCCGGAACTGACCGGCTCCCTCCACTTT CASSVSPELTGSLHF
- TRBJ2-1 TRBV10-3 - TGTGCCATCAGTGAGGCCTTGATTGAGCAGTTCTTC CAISEALIEQFF
few TRBJ2-1 TRBV12-3/TRBV12-4 - TGTGCCAGCAGTCCGATCTTCTTTGCCTACAATGAGCAGTTCTTC CASSPIFFAYNEQFF
- TRBJ2-5 TRBV6-1 - TGTGCCAGCAGCCCTGACCCCTGGGCAGAGACCCAGTACTTC CASSPDPWAETQYF
- TRBJ1-2 TRBV25-1 - TGTGCCAGCAGTGAGGGAGGGAACTATGGCTACACCTTC CASSEGGNYGYTF
- TRBJ1-4 TRBV11-2 - TGTGCCAGCAGCTTTTCCCCGACAGACCTGGATGAAAAACTGTTTTTT CASSFSPTDLDEKLFF
- TRBJ2-7 TRBV10-3 TRBD1 TGTGCCATCAGATCGGGACAGGGGGACGAGCAGTACTTC CAIRSGQGDEQYF
- TRBJ2-3 TRBV6-1 TRBD1 TGTGCCAGTCAGACAGGGCATTCCACAGATACGCAGTATTTT CASQTGHSTDTQYF
few TRBJ1-2 TRBV5-1 - TGCGCCAGCAGCTTTGGGCAGGGGAACGACTATGGCTACACCTTC CASSFGQGNDYGYTF
- TRBJ1-1 TRBV20-1 TRBD1 TGCAGTGCTAGAGATCCCCGGACAGGGGGCGTTTACACTGAAGCTTTCTTT CSARDPRTGGVYTEAFF
few TRBJ2-7 TRBV5-1 TRBD1 TGCGCCAGCAGCACCCCCGGGACAGCCGAGCAGTACTTC CASSTPGTAEQYF
- TRBJ2-1 TRBV11-2 TRBD1 TGTGCCAGCAGCTTCCGGGACAGAACCTACAATGAGCAGTTCTTC CASSFRDRTYNEQFF
- TRBJ2-7 TRBV5-1 - TGCGCCAGCAGCTTGGGACCACTAGTAGGGGACGAGCAGTACTTC CASSLGPLVGDEQYF
once TRBJ1-1 TRBV5-1 - TGCGCCAGCAGCTTGAGGCACGGGCAGGATAACACTGAAGCTTTCTTT CASSLRHGQDNTEAFF